The 12 T cell receptor beta chains listed next were all sequenced from one sample in a study of Ad26.COV2.S vaccination and SARS-CoV-2 variants. The sample's treatment: about 20 received Ad26.COV2.S at low or high dose, single or two shots; several received placebo; per-sample allocation not given. Each sample was drawn 63 days after the first injection (of vaccine or placebo). Here immunoSEQ multiplex PCR was the method, and the copy in TCRdb shows in-frame clones only, minus some. This table holds about 320,000 clones, roughly nine tenths found once. This specimen was peripheral blood, taken in a trial of Ad26.COV2.S vaccine versus placebo. The receptors were gathered from a person aged 18-65 years who received the Ad26.COV2.S COVID-19 vaccine or a placebo.

The gene calls are TRBV9 and TRBJ1-5; D not resolved. The CDR3 extends over 14 amino acids. V was trimmed by 3 bases and J by 0 bases, leaving 7 bases between them. The germline V gene encodes CDR1 SGDLS and CDR2 YYNGEE. The CDR3 DNA is TGTGCCAGCAGCGGAGGAGATAGCAATCAGCCCCAGCATTTT. This translates into CASSGGDSNQPQHF.

This clone was seen once. The chain uses TRBV3-1 (or the pseudogene TRBV3-2) and TRBJ2-1; 9 nucleotides align to TRBD2. The CDR3 has 14 amino acids. Unmatched junction bases numbered 2, after V lost 4 bases and J lost 4 bases. Germline V lookup: CDR1 LGHDT, CDR2 YNNKEL (reference sequence). CDR3 bases: TGTGCCAGCAGCCTGACTAGCGGATACAATGAGCAGTTCTTC. The encoded protein is CASSLTSGYNEQFF.

The rearrangement joins TRBV7-2 to TRBJ2-5, with 8 nucleotides matching TRBD2. This CDR3 is built from 15 residues. Unmatched junction bases numbered 6, after V lost 1 base and J lost 5 bases. Germline V gene data show CDR1 as SGHTA and CDR2 as FQGNSA. CDR3 region: CASSLGPAGVETQYF. DNA of the CDR3: TGTGCCAGCAGCTTAGGGCCAGCGGGAGTGGAGACCCAGTACTTC. The whole variable domain, remainder taken from reference TRBV7-2 and TRBJ2-5, is GAGVSQSPSNKVTEKGKDVELRCDPISGHTALYWYRQSLGQGLEFLIYFQGNSAPDKSGLPSDRFSAERTGGSVSTLTIQRTQQEDSAVYLCASSLGPAGVETQYFGPGTRLLVL.

This chain uses TRBV18 with TRBJ2-2; D call uncertain. Per germline, CDR1 KGHSH and CDR2 LQKENI. V was clipped by 0 bases and J by 6 bases, with 17 bases between them. There are 17 residues in the CDR3. CDR3 amino acids: CASSPPVGFLRAGELFF. The CDR3 region has the DNA TGTGCCAGCTCACCACCGGTGGGGTTTTTGAGAGCCGGGGAGCTGTTTTTT.

This clone appeared a single time. The gene calls are TRBV5-4 and TRBJ1-1; D unresolved. This CDR3 is built from 13 residues. V lost 6 bases, J lost 0 bases, and 9 bases lay in between. CDR1 and CDR2 from the germline V gene are SGHNT and YYREEE (reference sequence). CDR3 nucleotides: TGTGCCAGCAAACGATTTATGAACACTGAAGCTTTCTTT. Protein product: CASKRFMNTEAFF.

This chain uses TRBV7-2 with TRBJ1-2; D is unresolved. Trimming stripped 1 base from V and 2 bases from J, with 5 bases between. The CDR3 has 13 residues. The V gene's germline CDR1 is SGHTA and CDR2 FQGNSA. DNA for the CDR3: TGTGCCAGCAGCTTAGAACAGAACTATGGCTACACCTTC. This gives the protein CASSLEQNYGYTF.

This CDR3 reads CASSPSRGYGYTF. CDR3 DNA: TGTGCCAGCAGCCCCTCCCGGGGCTATGGCTACACCTTC. The V and J genes are TRBV7-9 and TRBJ1-2; D unclear. V was pared by 5 bases and J by 4 bases, with 11 bases between. The CDR3 has 13 residues. From germline, CDR1 is SEHNR and CDR2 FQNEAQ (reference sequence).

The chain couples TRBV25-1 to TRBJ2-7, with a weak D call TRBD1 (6 bases). This CDR3 is built from 16 residues. Germline CDR1 is MGHDK and CDR2 is SYGVNS. V was pared by 3 bases and J by 0 bases, with 15 bases between. In DNA form, the CDR3 reads TGTGCCAGCAGTGATTTTGGGGACACCCACTCCTACGAGCAGTACTTC. It encodes CASSDFGDTHSYEQYF.

V usage is TRBV14 and J usage is TRBJ1-4; the D gene is possibly TRBD1 (6 bases). The length of the CDR3 is 15 residues. Germline values: CDR1 SGHDN, CDR2 FVKESK. V was clipped by 4 bases and J by 7 bases, with 16 bases between them. The CDR3 reads CASSPRGGAGEKLFF. The CDR3 DNA sequence: TGTGCCAGCAGCCCCCGGGGGGGGGCTGGTGAAAAACTGTTTTTT.

In this sample, this clone turned up once. This chain connects TRBV5-6 to TRBJ1-1, with D perhaps matching TRBD1 (5 bases). The CDR3 has 16 amino acids. Per the germline V gene, CDR1 is SGHDT and CDR2 is YYEEEE. V dropped 4 bases and J dropped 1 base, with 17 bases sitting between them. In DNA form, the CDR3 reads TGTGCCAGCAGCCGCCGTAGGGGAGCCGGGAACACTGAAGCTTTCTTT. Translated, it gives CASSRRRGAGNTEAFF.

This chain uses TRBV19 with TRBJ1-1, with D unclear. The CDR3 totals 13 residues. Trimming took 10 bases from V and 1 from J, leaving 13 bases between them. Germline V gives CDR1 LNHDA, CDR2 SQIVND (reference sequence). The CDR3 DNA reads as TGTGCCACAATACCCCAGTGGAACACTGAAGCTTTCTTT. As protein: CATIPQWNTEAFF. Full variable domain (outside the CDR3, taken from reference TRBV19 and TRBJ1-1): DGGITQSPKYLFRKEGQNVTLSCEQNLNHDAMYWYRQDPGQGLRLIYYSQIVNDFQKGDIAEGYSVSREKKESFPLTVTSAQKNPTAFYLCATIPQWNTEAFFGQGTRLTVV.

This CDR3 is CASSLDYREAFF. In DNA, the CDR3 is TGTGCCAGCAGCCTAGATTACCGCGAAGCTTTCTTT. The gene calls are TRBV7-2 and TRBJ1-1, with no clear D. The CDR3 runs to 12 residues. The germline CDR1 and CDR2 sequences are SGHTA and FQGNSA. The V gene lost 5 bases and the J gene lost 8 bases, with 12 bases spanning the gap.